Shown below are 30 T cell receptor beta chains from a single sample sequenced in a study of beta chain features in type 1 diabetes. Study results and caveats: TCRB CDR3s from Type 1 diabetes patients were moderately but significantly shorter in all four CD4+ subsets.

The authors reverse transcribed all of the isolated RNA, so sequencing captured expressed TCRB transcripts. Clones were read by immunoSEQ multiplex PCR, and TCRdb kept only the in-frame ones, dropping some. The table has hundreds of thousands of clones, about 14% seen once. The antigens these receptors bind are not known. Material: naive CD4+ T cells from blood. The receptors shown here come from a man between 18 and 29 years old with type 1 diabetes.

The chain links TRBV7-2 to TRBJ2-1, with no clear D. Per germline, CDR1 SGHTA and CDR2 FQGNSA. V was clipped by 5 bases and J by 7 bases, with 9 bases between them. This CDR3 comprises 12 residues. The CDR3 sequence is CASSTDGNEQFF. The CDR3 nucleotides are TGTGCCAGCAGCACGGACGGGAATGAGCAGTTCTTC.

This clone turned up a few times. The genes are TRBV5-1 and TRBJ2-7; D perhaps matches TRBD1 (6 bases). Trimming removed 4 bases from V and 2 bases from J, with 10 bases in between. The germline V gene has CDR1 SGHRS and CDR2 YFSETQ. CDR3 length: 13 residues. The CDR3 DNA reads as TGCGCCAGCAGCCAGACAGGAACCTACGAGCAGTACTTC. Amino acids: CASSQTGTYEQYF.

The chain employs TRBV30 and TRBJ2-7; TRBD1 agrees at 7 bases. The CDR3 extends over 18 amino acids. CDR1 and CDR2 from the germline V gene are GTSNPN and SVGIG (reference sequence). Trimming at V came to 5 bases and at J to 4 bases, leaving 23 bases not matched to a gene. In nucleotides, the CDR3 is TGTGCCTGGCCAACCCGCCCGGACAGGCAGAATACTCTTTACGAGCAGTACTTC. As protein: CAWPTRPDRQNTLYEQYF.

There are a few counts of this clone. The rearrangement links TRBV28 to TRBJ2-1; D might be TRBD2 (5 bases). This CDR3 has 13 residues. Trimming shortened V by 5 bases and J by 4 bases, and 9 bases separated the two germline ends. Germline loops: CDR1 MDHEN, CDR2 SYDVKM. CDR3 sequence: CASSQDSYNEQFF. CDR3 nucleotides: TGTGCCAGCAGTCAGGACTCATACAATGAGCAGTTCTTC.

The chain combines TRBV9 with TRBJ2-1; 9 positions agree with TRBD2. The CDR3 is 16 residues long. V was pared by 3 bases and J by 7 bases, with 11 bases of the junction left unmatched. Germline CDR1 reads SGDLS; CDR2 reads YYNGEE. The DNA for the CDR3 is TGTGCCAGCAGCGCCGTCGCGGGGGGGCCGGCAAATGAGCAGTTCTTC. Amino acid sequence: CASSAVAGGPANEQFF.

This clone was seen a handful of times. This sequence joins TRBV30 and TRBJ1-1, with 11 bases identical to TRBD1. The CDR3 has 13 amino acids. J lost 5 bases, V lost 5 bases, and 4 bases had no gene match. In germline, CDR1 is GTSNPN, CDR2 SVGIG (reference sequence). CDR3 amino acids: CAWDGQGATEAFF. The CDR3 DNA sequence: TGTGCCTGGGACGGACAGGGGGCAACTGAAGCTTTCTTT.

The chain uses TRBV7-9 and TRBJ2-7; D might be TRBD1 (6 bases). The CDR3 runs to 15 residues. CDR1 is SEHNR and CDR2 is FQNEAQ in the germline V gene (reference sequence). The V end lost 1 base, the J end lost 2 bases, and 12 bases lay between the germline ends. The CDR3 protein is CASSLGLTGTYEQYF. DNA for the CDR3: TGTGCCAGCAGCTTAGGACTTACAGGGACCTACGAGCAGTACTTC.

In this sample, this clone turned up a few times. The rearrangement links TRBV7-2 to TRBJ1-1; maybe TRBD1 (5 bases). CDR1 SGHTA and CDR2 FQGNSA come from the germline V gene. V dropped 5 bases and J dropped 6 bases, with 16 bases sitting between them. CDR3 size: 14 residues. The CDR3 region is CASSLWGSGAEAFF. CDR3 nucleotides: TGTGCCAGCAGCCTATGGGGCTCGGGCGCTGAAGCTTTCTTT.

This rearrangement joins TRBV25-1 to TRBJ1-2; the D gene is possibly TRBD1 (5 bases). V dropped 6 bases and J dropped 4 bases, with 12 bases sitting between them. This CDR3 is built from 13 residues. CDR1 is MGHDK and CDR2 is SYGVNS in the germline V gene. The CDR3 here is CASSRGGGYGYTF. The CDR3 DNA sequence: TGTGCCAGCAGCCGCGGGGGGGGCTATGGCTACACCTTC.

The chain is built from TRBV6-1 and TRBJ1-2, with D uncertain. V was shortened by 6 bases and J by 1 base, with 9 bases between the two germline ends. The length of the CDR3 is 13 residues. CDR1 is MNHNS, CDR2 SASEGT, per germline. CDR3 coding DNA: TGTGCCAGCAGGAAGGACCATAACTATGGCTACACCTTC. As protein: CASRKDHNYGYTF.

This clone was detected only a few times. This chain connects TRBV7-3 to TRBJ2-7; a weak D match, TRBD1 (6 bases). V was clipped by 0 bases and J by 9 bases, with 12 bases between them. CDR1 SGHTA and CDR2 FQGTGA come from the germline V gene. This CDR3 is built from 13 residues. For the CDR3, the DNA is TGTGCCAGCAGCTTAACGAAGGGACAATCGCAGTACTTC. The encoded protein is CASSLTKGQSQYF.

This clone was seen a single time. The chain links TRBV6-5 to TRBJ1-2; no definite D call. CDR3 length: 14 residues. Trimming pared 5 bases from V and 6 bases from J, leaving 16 bases between. Germline V lookup: CDR1 MNHEY, CDR2 SVGAGI. CDR3 nucleotides: TGTGCCAGCAGTCCGGACGGAGCGGCTAATGGCTACACCTTC. Translation gives CASSPDGAANGYTF.

The J gene is TRBJ2-1, the V gene TRBV19, with 11 positions matching TRBD2. This CDR3 is 15 amino acids long. CDR1 and CDR2 (germline): LNHDA, SQIVND (reference sequence). Trimming at V came to 8 bases and at J to 1 base, leaving 4 bases not matched to a gene. The DNA of the CDR3 is TGTGCCAGTGGGGGACTAGCGGATTCCTACAATGAGCAGTTCTTC. Its translation: CASGGLADSYNEQFF. Combining the CDR3 with reference TRBV19 and TRBJ2-1 gives the whole variable domain DGGITQSPKYLFRKEGQNVTLSCEQNLNHDAMYWYRQDPGQGLRLIYYSQIVNDFQKGDIAEGYSVSREKKESFPLTVTSAQKNPTAFYLCASGGLADSYNEQFFGPGTRLTVL.

This clone came up a few times. The chain combines TRBV9 with TRBJ2-5; tentatively, D is TRBD2 (5 bases). Germline V gene sequence: CDR1 SGDLS, CDR2 YYNGEE. Between the trimmed V and J ends, which lost 4 bases and 2 bases, there was a span of 9 bases. The CDR3 covers 13 residues. The chain's CDR3 is CASSSWTQETQYF. In DNA, the CDR3 is TGTGCCAGCAGCTCCTGGACTCAAGAGACCCAGTACTTC. The full variable domain, with the rest looked up from reference TRBV9 and TRBJ2-5, is DSGVTQTPKHLITATGQRVTLRCSPRSGDLSVYWYQQSLDQGLQFLIQYYNGEERAKGNILERFSAQQFPDLHSELNLSSLELGDSALYFCASSSWTQETQYFGPGTRLLVL.

This clone has more than one count but fewer than ten. The DNA of the CDR3 is TGCGCCAGCAGCCTGTCGAAGGGGGCTGGAGATACGCAGTATTTT. This gives the protein CASSLSKGAGDTQYF. This chain connects TRBV5-1 to TRBJ2-3; TRBD1 matches at 7 bases. Trimming took 4 bases from V and 5 from J; bases not matched to a gene: 10. The CDR3 spans 15 residues. CDR1 and CDR2 (germline): SGHRS, YFSETQ.

V usage is TRBV5-1 and J usage is TRBJ2-7, with D perhaps TRBD1 (5 bases). V dropped 4 bases and J dropped 7 bases, with 15 bases sitting between them. The CDR3 is 13 residues long. The germline V gene has CDR1 SGHRS and CDR2 YFSETQ. The DNA of the CDR3 is TGCGCCAGCAGCACCGGACACCTTTATGAGCAGTACTTC. Its translation: CASSTGHLYEQYF.

There are a few counts of this clone. J is TRBJ1-2 and V is TRBV30; weak D call: TRBD1 (5 bases). V lost 4 bases, J lost 7 bases, and 13 bases lay in between. The CDR3 spans 12 residues. CDR1 and CDR2 (germline): GTSNPN, SVGIG (reference sequence). The CDR3 protein is CAWTSGPSGYTF. CDR3 DNA: TGTGCCTGGACCTCAGGGCCCAGTGGCTACACCTTC. Filled out from reference TRBV30 and TRBJ1-2, the complete variable domain reads SQTIHQWPATLVQPVGSPLSLECTVEGTSNPNLYWYRQAAGRGLQLLFYSVGIGQISSEVPQNLSASRPQDRQFILSSKKLLLSDSGFYLCAWTSGPSGYTFGSGTRLTVV.

The rearrangement links TRBV2 to TRBJ2-1, with D possibly TRBD2 on 5 matching bases. Germline V gene sequence: CDR1 SNHLY, CDR2 FYNNEI. The CDR3 spans 14 residues. Deletions cut 4 bases from V and 6 bases from J, with 13 bases between. In DNA form, the CDR3 reads TGTGCCAGCAGTGGGGTAGGAGGACCCAATGAGCAGTTCTTC. Its translation: CASSGVGGPNEQFF.

The chain recombines TRBV5-1 with TRBJ1-1; 8 positions match TRBD1. The CDR3 is 15 residues long. Germline CDR1 SGHRS, CDR2 YFSETQ. Trimming took 3 bases from V and 0 from J; bases not matched to a gene: 4. CDR3 DNA: TGCGCCAGCAGCTCGATGGGACAGGTGAACACTGAAGCTTTCTTT. This gives the protein CASSSMGQVNTEAFF. Complete variable domain (other parts from reference TRBV5-1 and TRBJ1-1): KAGVTQTPRYLIKTRGQQVTLSCSPISGHRSVSWYQQTPGQGLQFLFEYFSETQRNKGNFPGRFSGRQFSNSRSEMNVSTLELGDSALYLCASSSMGQVNTEAFFGQGTRLTVV.

V usage is TRBV30 and J usage is TRBJ1-2; TRBD1 might be the D (5 bases). CDR1 and CDR2 from the germline V gene are GTSNPN and SVGIG (reference sequence). This CDR3 comprises 12 residues. Trimming stripped 4 bases from V and 5 bases from J, with 11 bases between. CDR3 sequence reads: CAWKRQNYGYTF. CDR3 in DNA: TGTGCCTGGAAAAGACAGAATTATGGCTACACCTTC.

This clone occurred a few times. CDR3 sequence (DNA): TGCGCCAGCAGCTTGGTACTAGCGGGAGGGCCCTCCAATGAGCAGTTCTTC. It codes for CASSLVLAGGPSNEQFF. The chain is built from TRBV5-1 and TRBJ2-1, with 13 nucleotides matching TRBD2. V shed 0 bases and J 6 bases; nucleotides not matched to a gene: 6. CDR3 length equals 17 residues. Germline lookup yields CDR1 SGHRS and CDR2 YFSETQ.

The chain joins TRBV2 to TRBJ2-2; TRBD1 matches 10 bases. The V gene end was trimmed by 10 bases and the J gene end by 7 bases; junction bases not matched to a gene: 9. This CDR3 has 14 amino acids. The germline CDR1 and CDR2 sequences are SNHLY and FYNNEI. CDR3 DNA sequence: TGTGCCATCCCGACAGGGGGCTGGGACGGGGAGCTGTTTTTT. This codes for CAIPTGGWDGELFF. Based on the CDR3 plus reference TRBV2 and TRBJ2-2, the full variable domain is EPEVTQTPSHQVTQMGQEVILRCVPISNHLYFYWYRQILGQKVEFLVSFYNNEISEKSEIFDDQFSVERPDGSNFTLKIRSTKLEDSAMYFCAIPTGGWDGELFFGEGSRLTVL.

This clone turned up a few times. The rearrangement joins TRBV7-9 to TRBJ2-4; no clear D. From germline, CDR1 is SEHNR and CDR2 FQNEAQ (reference sequence). V was pared by 6 bases and J by 0 bases, with 9 bases between. This CDR3 is built from 14 residues. The CDR3 DNA reads TGTGCCAGCAGTCGAGGAGTAGCCAAAAACATTCAGTACTTC. It encodes CASSRGVAKNIQYF.

This clone was counted between two and nine times. The rearrangement uses TRBV4-2 and TRBJ2-3, with 7 bases that match TRBD2. CDR1 LGHNA and CDR2 YNFKEQ come from the germline V gene. V trimming: 1 base; J trimming: 5 bases; junction bases outside the gene matches: 6. CDR3 length equals 15 residues. CDR3 DNA: TGTGCCAGCAGCCAAGCGGGAGAGCGGGGAGATACGCAGTATTTT. It is translated as CASSQAGERGDTQYF.

The chain joins TRBV20-1 to TRBJ1-1, with D unclear. The CDR3 is 8 residues long. Germline V gene sequence: CDR1 DFQATT, CDR2 SNEGSKA (reference sequence). The CDR3 is CRNTEAFF. The CDR3 nucleotides are TGCCGGAACACTGAAGCTTTCTTT.

There are a few counts of this clone. The chain combines TRBV15 with TRBJ2-1; TRBD2 matches at 11 bases. The V segment lost 0 bases and the J segment 9 bases; nucleotides outside the gene matches: 10. The CDR3 covers 17 residues. Germline V lookup: CDR1 LNHNV, CDR2 YYDKDF (reference sequence). The CDR3 reads CATSRDLAGGHVIEQFF. CDR3 bases: TGTGCCACCAGCAGAGATCTAGCGGGGGGCCATGTGATTGAGCAGTTCTTC.

The chain couples TRBV4-2 to TRBJ1-1; TRBD1 matches 8 bases. This CDR3 spans 15 amino acids. Germline values: CDR1 LGHNA, CDR2 YNFKEQ. The V gene end was trimmed by 3 bases and the J gene end by 4 bases; junction bases not matched to a gene: 7. The CDR3 DNA reads as TGTGCCAGCAGCCATGCCGACAGGGGAGGCACTGAAGCTTTCTTT. Protein product: CASSHADRGGTEAFF.

This clone showed up just a few times. This sequence joins TRBV30 and TRBJ1-2, with 8 positions matching TRBD1. The CDR3 has 14 amino acids. Germline values: CDR1 GTSNPN, CDR2 SVGIG (reference sequence). The ends lost 0 bases at V and 9 bases at J; junction bases unmatched: 9. CDR3 loop: CAWSVQGELLRYTF. In nucleotides, the CDR3 is TGTGCCTGGAGTGTACAGGGGGAGCTCCTGCGCTACACCTTC.

This clone turned up a few times. The chain has TRBV19 and TRBJ2-1; 9 bases match TRBD1. Germline CDR1 is LNHDA and CDR2 is SQIVND (reference sequence). This CDR3 has 12 residues. The trim removed 7 bases at V and 7 bases at J, leaving 2 bases unmatched. The CDR3 coding sequence is TGTGCCAGTAACGGACAGGGGAATGAGCAGTTCTTC. It encodes CASNGQGNEQFF.

The CDR3 spells CASTTGIDYGYTF. The CDR3 DNA reads as TGTGCCAGCACGACAGGGATCGACTATGGCTACACCTTC. V and J are TRBV2 and TRBJ1-2; TRBD1 agrees at 7 bases. The trim removed 7 bases at V and 3 bases at J, leaving 5 bases unmatched. This CDR3 has 13 amino acids. CDR1 is SNHLY and CDR2 is FYNNEI in the germline V gene.